Sequencing of this T cell receptor (beta chain) was carried out in a study of blood T cell repertoires in COVID-19. This clone has just one count. The repertoire was sequenced with immunoSEQ multiplex PCR; TCRdb's copy has only in-frame clones and lacks some. The sample includes roughly 340,000 clones, approximately 87% of them seen just once. The CDR3 spans 13 residues. V was shortened by 7 bases and J by 3 bases, with 14 bases between the two germline ends. The germline gives CDR1 SGHRS, CDR2 YFSETQ. The receptor was derived from a man in his forties in a cohort exposed to, infected with or recovered from COVID-19 (not recorded which). The sequenced material came from PBMCs or T cells enriched from blood (not recorded which). The chain combines TRBV5-1 with TRBJ2-7, with unresolved D. CDR3 sequence: CASRVTEIYEQYF. DNA of the CDR3: TGCGCCAGCCGGGTGACGGAAATCTACGAGCAGTACTTC.